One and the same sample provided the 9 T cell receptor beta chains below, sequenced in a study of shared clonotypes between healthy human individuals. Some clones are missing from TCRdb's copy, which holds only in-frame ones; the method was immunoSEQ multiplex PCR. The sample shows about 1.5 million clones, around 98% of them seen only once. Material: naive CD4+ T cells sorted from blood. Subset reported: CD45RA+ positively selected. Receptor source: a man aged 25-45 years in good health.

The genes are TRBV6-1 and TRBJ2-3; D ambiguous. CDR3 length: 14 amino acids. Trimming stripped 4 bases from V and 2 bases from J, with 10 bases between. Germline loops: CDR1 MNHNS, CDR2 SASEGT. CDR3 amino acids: CASSGQLDTDTQYF. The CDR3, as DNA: TGTGCCAGCAGTGGGCAGCTGGACACAGATACGCAGTATTTT.

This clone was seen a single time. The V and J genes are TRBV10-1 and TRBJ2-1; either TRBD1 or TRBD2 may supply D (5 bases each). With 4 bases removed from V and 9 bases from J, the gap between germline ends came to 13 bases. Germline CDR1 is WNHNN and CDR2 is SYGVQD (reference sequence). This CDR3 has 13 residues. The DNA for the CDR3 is TGCGCCAGCAGTGTACTACAGGCGGGTGAGCAGTTCTTC. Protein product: CASSVLQAGEQFF.

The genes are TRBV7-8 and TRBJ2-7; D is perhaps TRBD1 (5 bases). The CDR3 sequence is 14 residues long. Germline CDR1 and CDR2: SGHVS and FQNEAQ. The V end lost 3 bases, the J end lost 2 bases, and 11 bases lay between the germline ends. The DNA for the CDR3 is TGTGCCAGCAGCTTCGGGCTAGGGGCCTACGAGCAGTACTTC. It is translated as CASSFGLGAYEQYF.

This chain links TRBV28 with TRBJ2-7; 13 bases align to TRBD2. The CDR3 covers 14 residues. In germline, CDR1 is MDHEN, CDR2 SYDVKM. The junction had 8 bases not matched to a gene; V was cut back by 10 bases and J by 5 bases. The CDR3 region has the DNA TGTGCCATCAAAGGACTAGCGGGAGTGAACGAGCAGTACTTC. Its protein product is CAIKGLAGVNEQYF.

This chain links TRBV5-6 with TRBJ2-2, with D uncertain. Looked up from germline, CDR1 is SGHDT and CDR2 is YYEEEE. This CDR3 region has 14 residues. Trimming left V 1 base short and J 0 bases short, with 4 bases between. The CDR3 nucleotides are TGTGCCAGCAGCTTGTGGGCGAACACCGGGGAGCTGTTTTTT. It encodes CASSLWANTGELFF.

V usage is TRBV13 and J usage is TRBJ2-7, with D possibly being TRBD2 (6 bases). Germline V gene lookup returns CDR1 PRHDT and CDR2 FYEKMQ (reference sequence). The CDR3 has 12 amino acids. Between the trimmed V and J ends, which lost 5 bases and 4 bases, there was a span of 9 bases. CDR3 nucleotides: TGTGCCAGCAGCGCGCGGGATTACGAGCAGTACTTC. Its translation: CASSARDYEQYF.

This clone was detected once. The CDR3 nucleotides are TGTGCCAGTAGTATGGGCACTCCTCCGTACCAAGAGACCCAGTACTTC. This codes for CASSMGTPPYQETQYF. The rearrangement joins TRBV19 to TRBJ2-5; D is undetermined. Trimming removed 3 bases from V and 0 bases from J, with 14 bases in between. The CDR3 sequence is 16 residues long. The germline V gene has CDR1 LNHDA and CDR2 SQIVND (reference sequence).

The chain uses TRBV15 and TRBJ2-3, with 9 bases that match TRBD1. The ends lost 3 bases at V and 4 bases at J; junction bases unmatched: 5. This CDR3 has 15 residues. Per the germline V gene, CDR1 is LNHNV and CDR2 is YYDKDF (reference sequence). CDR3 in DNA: TGTGCCACCAGCAGTCCGGGACAGGGTCCAGATACGCAGTATTTT. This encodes CATSSPGQGPDTQYF.

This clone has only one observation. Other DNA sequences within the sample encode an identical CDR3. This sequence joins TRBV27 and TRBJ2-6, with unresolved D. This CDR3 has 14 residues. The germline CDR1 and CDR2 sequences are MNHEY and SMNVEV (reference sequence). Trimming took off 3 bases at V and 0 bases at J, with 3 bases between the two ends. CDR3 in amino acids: CASSLTSGANVLTF. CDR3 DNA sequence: TGTGCCAGCAGTTTGACCTCTGGGGCCAACGTCCTGACTTTC.